This TCR beta chain was identified in a study of cytomegalovirus exposure and HLA in healthy donors. Study as a whole: Unique TCRs numbering roughly 85 million, obtained from HLA-typed donors, made up an early data release. General study findings and limits: According to a later analysis, donors in an Asian-associated ancestry cluster reportedly had fewer N-insertions than the roughly 660-donor mean. For cytomegalovirus status, the classifier reportedly gave diagnoses with high specificity and sensitivity.

PCR amplification relied on 60 Vbeta primers (plus 13 Jbeta primers). Produced via immunoSEQ multiplex PCR; TCRdb's table is partial and in-frame only. The sample contains 120,000 or so clones, over 15% of which appear only once. This clone has only a few counts. What it binds is unknown. The specimen was PBMCs. This receptor was identified in a young woman in good health and CMV-seronegative.

For the CDR3, the DNA is TGTGCCAGCAGTGAAGGCTTGGGACTAGCGGGAGGCCTCACAGATACGCAGTATTTT. Its protein is CASSEGLGLAGGLTDTQYF. This chain uses TRBV6-4 with TRBJ2-3; TRBD2 agrees at 15 bases. The CDR3 runs to 19 residues. With V trimmed by 3 bases and J by 2 bases, 9 bases remained unmatched. From germline, CDR1 is MRHNA and CDR2 SNTAGT.